The present TCR beta chain was sequenced within a study of OX40 agonist ivuxolimab in advanced cancers. On the study more broadly: Patients were dosed with the agonistic anti-OX40 (CD134) antibody ivuxolimab. Two cutaneous melanoma patients and one hepatocellular carcinoma patient, three in all, had partial responses. Findings and limits, study-wide: With doses of 0.1-3.0 mg/kg, partial responders showed among the lowest clonal expansion. Some of the nonresponding patients also showed low levels of normalized T-cell clonal expansion.

Generated by immunoSEQ multiplex PCR, the TCRdb table keeps only in-frame clones and is missing some. The table shows about 79,000 clones, with about 94% occurring only once. Concerning this clone itself: Its antigen is not known.

The CDR3 consists of 15 residues. After removal of 1 base from V and 3 bases from J, the junction contained 5 bases not matched to a gene. The V gene's germline CDR1 is SGHTA and CDR2 FQGTGA. The sample here was CD4+ or CD8+ T cells sorted from blood, taken in a trial of the OX40 agonist ivuxolimab. The receptor's source is an adult with an advanced solid tumor such as melanoma, head and neck, liver or kidney cancer. The gene calls are TRBV7-3 and TRBJ1-1; 7 bases align to TRBD1. CDR3 DNA sequence: TGTGCCAGCAGCTTAATTCCAGGGGGGGACACTGAAGCTTTCTTT. It specifies CASSLIPGGDTEAFF.